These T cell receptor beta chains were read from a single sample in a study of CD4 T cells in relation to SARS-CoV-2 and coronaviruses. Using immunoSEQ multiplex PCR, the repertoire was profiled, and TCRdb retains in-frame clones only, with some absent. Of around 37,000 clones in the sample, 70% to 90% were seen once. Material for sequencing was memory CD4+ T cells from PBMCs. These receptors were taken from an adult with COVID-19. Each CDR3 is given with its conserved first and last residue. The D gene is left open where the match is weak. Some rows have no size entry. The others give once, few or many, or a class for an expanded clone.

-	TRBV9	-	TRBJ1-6	CASSVLENSPLHF	TGTGCCAGCAGCGTACTGGAAAATTCACCCCTCCACTTT
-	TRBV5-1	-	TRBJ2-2	CASSLLSGRNTGELFF	TGCGCCAGCAGCTTGTTGTCGGGACGGAACACCGGGGAGCTGTTTTTT
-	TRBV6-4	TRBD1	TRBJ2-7	CASRGQGVSEQYF	TGTGCCAGCAGGGGACAGGGGGTATCCGAGCAGTACTTC
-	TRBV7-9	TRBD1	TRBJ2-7	CASSRGQGPYEQYF	TGTGCCAGCAGCCGAGGACAGGGTCCCTACGAGCAGTACTTC
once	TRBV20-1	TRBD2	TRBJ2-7	CSASGGVSYEQYF	TGCAGTGCTAGTGGGGGGGTTTCCTACGAGCAGTACTTC
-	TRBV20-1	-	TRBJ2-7	CSASSARFPYEQYF	TGCAGTGCTAGTAGCGCTAGGTTCCCCTACGAGCAGTACTTC
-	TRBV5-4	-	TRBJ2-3	CASSSGTTRTDTQYF	TGTGCCAGCAGCTCGGGGACAACCCGCACAGATACGCAGTATTTT
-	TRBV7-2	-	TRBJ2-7	CASSLERQAYEQYF	TGTGCCAGCAGCTTAGAGCGGCAGGCCTACGAGCAGTACTTC
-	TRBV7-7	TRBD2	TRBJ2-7	CASSVRGTSGSSEQYF	TGTGCTAGCAGCGTACGAGGGACTAGCGGGAGTAGCGAGCAGTACTTC
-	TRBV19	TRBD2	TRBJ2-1	CASSIVGLAGGDNSYNEQFF	TGTGCCAGTAGTATAGTGGGACTAGCGGGAGGAGACAACTCCTACAATGAGCAGTTCTTC
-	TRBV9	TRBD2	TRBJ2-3	CASSPEVGLRGRPNTDTQYF	TGTGCCAGCAGCCCGGAGGTGGGACTACGAGGTCGACCGAACACAGATACGCAGTATTTT
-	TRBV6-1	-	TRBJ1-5	CASSEALPRIRNQPQHF	TGTGCCAGCAGTGAAGCGCTTCCCAGAATACGCAATCAGCCCCAGCATTTT
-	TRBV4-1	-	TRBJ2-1	CASSQERWGYEQFF	TGCGCCAGCAGCCAAGAGAGATGGGGCTATGAGCAGTTCTTC
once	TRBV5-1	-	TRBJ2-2	CASSSDWGVTGELFF	TGCGCCAGCAGCTCTGACTGGGGAGTGACCGGGGAGCTGTTTTTT
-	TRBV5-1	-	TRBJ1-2	CASSSGARNYGYTF	TGCGCCAGCAGCTCGGGGGCGAGAAACTATGGCTACACCTTC
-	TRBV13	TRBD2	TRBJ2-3	CASSLRRKREGGRWSTDTQYF	TGTGCCAGCAGCTTAAGAAGGAAGCGGGAGGGGGGGCGCTGGTCCACAGATACGCAGTATTTT
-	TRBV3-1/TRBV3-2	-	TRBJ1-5	CASSHSGGGNQPQHF	TGTGCCAGCAGCCATTCAGGCGGGGGCAATCAGCCCCAGCATTTT
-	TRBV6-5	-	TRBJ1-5	CASSLDYFQPQHF	TGTGCCAGCAGTCTCGACTATTTTCAGCCCCAGCATTTT
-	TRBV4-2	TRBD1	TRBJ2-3	CASSASGQGAPDTQYF	TGTGCCAGCAGCGCCTCGGGACAGGGGGCCCCAGATACGCAGTATTTT
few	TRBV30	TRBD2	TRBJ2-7	CAWSGIAGYHEQYF	TGTGCCTGGAGTGGAATAGCGGGTTATCACGAGCAGTACTTC
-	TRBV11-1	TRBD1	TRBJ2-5	CASSRRDRARETQYF	TGTGCCAGCAGCCGCCGGGACAGGGCAAGAGAGACCCAGTACTTC
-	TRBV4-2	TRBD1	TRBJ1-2	CASSQDRGDYGYTF	TGTGCCAGCAGCCAAGACAGGGGGGACTATGGCTACACCTTC
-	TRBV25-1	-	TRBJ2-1	CASTPGGTVNYNEQFF	TGTGCCAGCACCCCCGGGGGGACAGTTAACTACAATGAGCAGTTCTTC
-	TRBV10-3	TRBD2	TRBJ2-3	CAIRGTSGRGTDTQYF	TGTGCCATCAGGGGGACTAGCGGGAGGGGCACAGATACGCAGTATTTT
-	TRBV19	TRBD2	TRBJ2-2	CASSIPWTSGRDTGELFF	TGTGCCAGTAGTATCCCCTGGACTAGCGGGCGAGATACCGGGGAGCTGTTTTTT
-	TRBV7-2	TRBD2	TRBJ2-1	CASSSLGRGSLNEQFF	TGTGCCAGCAGCTCCTTGGGCCGCGGGAGTTTGAATGAGCAGTTCTTC
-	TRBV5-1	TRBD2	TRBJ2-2	CASSLLAGGPIGELFF	TGCGCCAGCAGCTTGTTGGCGGGAGGGCCTATCGGGGAGCTGTTTTTT
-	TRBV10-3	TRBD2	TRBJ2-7	CAISDQGGSSYEQYF	TGTGCCATCAGTGACCAGGGAGGGAGCTCCTACGAGCAGTACTTC
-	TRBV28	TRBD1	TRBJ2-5	CASSLYGTGGKGTQYF	TGTGCCAGCAGTTTGTACGGGACAGGGGGCAAAGGGACCCAGTACTTC
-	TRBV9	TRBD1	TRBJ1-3	CASSHRTGDISGNTIYF	TGTGCCAGCAGTCACAGGACAGGGGATATCTCCGGAAACACCATATATTTT
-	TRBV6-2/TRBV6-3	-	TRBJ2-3	CASSRGRIVPGLDTQYF	TGTGCCAGCAGCCGAGGACGTATTGTGCCAGGCTTGGATACGCAGTATTTT
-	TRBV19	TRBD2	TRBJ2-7	CASSIGAGVYEQYF	TGTGCCAGTAGTATAGGAGCGGGAGTATACGAGCAGTACTTC
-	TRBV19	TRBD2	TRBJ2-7	CASSYGTSGTYEQYF	TGTGCCAGTAGTTACGGGACTAGCGGTACCTACGAGCAGTACTTC
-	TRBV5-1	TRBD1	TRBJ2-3	CASNPTGIPDTQYF	TGCGCCAGCAACCCGACAGGGATTCCAGATACGCAGTATTTT
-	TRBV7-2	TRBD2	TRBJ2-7	CASSLYLAGGTVYEQYF	TGTGCCAGCAGCTTATATCTAGCGGGAGGGACAGTCTACGAGCAGTACTTC
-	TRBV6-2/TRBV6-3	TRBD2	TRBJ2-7	CASSTTGLARGAGQYF	TGTGCCAGCAGTACAACAGGACTAGCACGGGGAGCCGGGCAGTACTTC
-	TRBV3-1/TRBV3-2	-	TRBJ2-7	CASSTRLTTNEQYF	TGTGCCAGCAGCACCCGACTCACGACTAACGAGCAGTACTTC
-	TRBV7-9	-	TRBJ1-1	CASSPAFGDTEAFF	TGTGCCAGCAGCCCGGCCTTTGGCGACACTGAAGCTTTCTTT
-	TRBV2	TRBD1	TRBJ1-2	CASRETGGGYTF	TGTGCCAGCAGAGAGACAGGGGGTGGCTACACCTTC
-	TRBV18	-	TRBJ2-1	CASWTNNEQFF	TGTGCCAGCTGGACCAACAATGAGCAGTTCTTC
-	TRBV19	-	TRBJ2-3	CASRATARDTQYF	TGTGCCAGTAGGGCGACCGCCAGAGATACGCAGTATTTT
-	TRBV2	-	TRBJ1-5	CASSEGGFSNQPQHF	TGTGCCAGCAGTGAAGGGGGGTTTAGCAATCAGCCCCAGCATTTT
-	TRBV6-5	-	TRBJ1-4	CASQGVGEKLFF	TGTGCCAGCCAAGGGGTGGGAGAAAAACTGTTTTTT
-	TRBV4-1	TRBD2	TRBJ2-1	CASSQVAYIPGLATYNEQFF	TGCGCCAGCAGCCAAGTCGCCTACATCCCGGGACTAGCAACCTACAATGAGCAGTTCTTC
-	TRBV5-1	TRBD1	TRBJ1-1	CASSPRKGVVAPRGRNSYF	TGCGCCAGCAGCCCCCGCAAAGGGGTTGTCGCTCCCAGGGGGCGGAATTCTTATTTT
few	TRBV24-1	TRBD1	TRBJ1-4	CATSDSPRGRGNEKLFF	TGTGCCACCAGTGATTCTCCCAGGGGGAGAGGGAATGAAAAACTGTTTTTT
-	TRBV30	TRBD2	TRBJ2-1	CAWMGGASGTYNEQFF	TGTGCCTGGATGGGAGGGGCTAGCGGCACATACAATGAGCAGTTCTTC
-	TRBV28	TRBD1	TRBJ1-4	CASLPRTGGGDEKLFF	TGTGCCAGCCTTCCCCGGACAGGGGGAGGGGATGAAAAACTGTTTTTT
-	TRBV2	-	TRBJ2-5	CASSEARRASQETQYF	TGTGCCAGCAGTGAGGCGAGGCGAGCAAGCCAAGAGACCCAGTACTTC
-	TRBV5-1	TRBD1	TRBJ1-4	CASSSGQGFNEKLFF	TGCGCCAGCAGCTCAGGACAGGGGTTTAATGAAAAACTGTTTTTT
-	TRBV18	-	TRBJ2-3	CASSPTQGLTSTDTQYF	TGTGCCAGCTCCCCTACTCAGGGATTGACTAGCACAGATACGCAGTATTTT
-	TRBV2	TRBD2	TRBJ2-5	CASKALAGELETQYF	TGTGCCAGCAAAGCACTAGCGGGGGAACTAGAGACCCAGTACTTC